This T cell receptor (beta chain) stems from a study of follicular helper T cells after annual influenza vaccination. Study-wide background: Some donors were sampled over the 2013-2014, 2014-2015 and 2015-2016 vaccinations.

With 0 bases removed from V and 4 bases from J, the gap between germline ends came to 12 bases. Per germline, CDR1 SGHTS and CDR2 YDEGEE. The CDR3 runs to 15 residues. Noted time point: 2015-2016 season, 7 days after influenza vaccination. Vaccine contraindications, substance abuse, HIV/AIDS, active malignancy and active illness excluded donors. Sequencing was performed with immunoSEQ multiplex PCR; in TCRdb, only in-frame clones are kept and a portion is missing. The sample includes about 6,800 clones, roughly 90% of them seen just once. This rearrangement joins TRBV5-8 to TRBJ2-3, with a possible D match to TRBD1 (6 bases). The sequences come from CXCR5+ CD38- circulating T follicular helper cells from blood, collected 7 days after influenza vaccination. Subset: circulating Tfh, non-naive CD4+CXCR5+PD-1+ (ICOS+CD38+ or ICOS-CD38-). The source of this sequence is an adult who received the influenza vaccine. CDR3 DNA: TGTGCCAGCAGCTTGGGGACAGCTCTGGCAGATACGCAGTATTTT. The encoded protein is CASSLGTALADTQYF.